The 26 T cell receptor beta chains given below trace back to one sample, sequenced in a study of cytomegalovirus exposure and HLA in healthy donors. This PCR relied on a set of 60 Vbeta primers and 13 Jbeta primers. Some clones are missing from TCRdb's copy, which holds only in-frame ones; the method was immunoSEQ multiplex PCR. This sample yields approximately 120,000 clones, of which roughly three quarters are seen a single time; more than 10% belongs to the top ten. Source material: PBMCs. Source of these receptors: a woman in her forties in good health and CMV-seropositive.

This clone occurred a few times. The rearrangement links TRBV27 to TRBJ1-2, with D possibly TRBD1 on 5 matching bases. In germline, CDR1 is MNHEY, CDR2 SMNVEV (reference sequence). The CDR3 contains 12 residues. The V end was cut by 2 bases, the J end by 5 bases, with 6 bases between. The CDR3 sequence is CASSLQGYGYTF. The CDR3 nucleotides are TGTGCCAGCAGTTTACAGGGATATGGCTACACCTTC.

The sample holds a few counts of this clone. V usage is TRBV11-2 and J usage is TRBJ2-2; D is possibly TRBD2 (5 bases). Trimming cost V 4 bases and J 4 bases, with 19 bases left between them. The CDR3 consists of 17 residues. Germline V gene data show CDR1 as SGHAT and CDR2 as FQNNGV. CDR3 DNA: TGTGCCAGCAGCTCCCTGACCCGGGGTTGGACCACCGGGGAGCTGTTTTTT. Translating gives CASSSLTRGWTTGELFF.

The chain employs TRBV27 and TRBJ1-5; D is ambiguous. Per the germline V gene, CDR1 is MNHEY and CDR2 is SMNVEV (reference sequence). The V end lost 3 bases, the J end lost 0 bases, and 6 bases lay between the germline ends. The CDR3 covers 14 residues. In nucleotides, the CDR3 is TGTGCCAGCAGTTTTGCGTTTAGCAATCAGCCCCAGCATTTT. Its translation is CASSFAFSNQPQHF.

CDR3 residues: CASSSDSYGYTF. The CDR3 region has the DNA TGTGCCAGCAGCTCTGACAGCTACGGATACACCTTC. The chain couples TRBV5-4 to TRBJ1-2, with a tentative D call TRBD1 (5 bases). V was clipped by 3 bases and J by 11 bases, with 14 bases between them. Germline V gene data show CDR1 as SGHNT and CDR2 as YYREEE (reference sequence). The CDR3 is 12 amino acids.

The chain recombines TRBV19 with TRBJ1-5, with 7 bases aligning to TRBD1. CDR1 is LNHDA and CDR2 is SQIVND in the germline V gene (reference sequence). The CDR3 has 16 residues. V shed 7 bases and J 0 bases; nucleotides not matched to a gene: 9. CDR3 amino acids: CASTGTAIYSNQPQHF. The CDR3 DNA reads as TGTGCCAGTACCGGGACAGCCATTTATAGCAATCAGCCCCAGCATTTT. The complete variable domain, with remaining parts taken from reference TRBV19 and TRBJ1-5, reads DGGITQSPKYLFRKEGQNVTLSCEQNLNHDAMYWYRQDPGQGLRLIYYSQIVNDFQKGDIAEGYSVSREKKESFPLTVTSAQKNPTAFYLCASTGTAIYSNQPQHFGDGTRLSIL.

Of note for this clone: At one boundary the junction diverges from the germline segment, which might be a read error. The chain links TRBV7-9 to TRBJ2-3; 8 bases are shared with TRBD2. There are 17 residues in the CDR3. Germline V gene lookup returns CDR1 SEHNR and CDR2 FQNEAQ (reference sequence). CDR3 protein: CSSSLRVASGGADTQYF. In DNA form, the CDR3 reads TGTTCCAGCAGCTTGAGGGTAGCGAGCGGGGGCGCAGATACGCAGTATTTT.

V gene TRBV5-1 combines with J gene TRBJ1-2, with 9 bases aligning to TRBD1. The germline gives CDR1 SGHRS, CDR2 YFSETQ. The CDR3 spans 13 residues. V dropped 5 bases and J dropped 6; count of bases not matched to a gene: 5. The CDR3 loop is CASRQGAEDGYTF. CDR3 nucleotide sequence: TGCGCCAGCAGACAGGGGGCGGAGGATGGCTACACCTTC.

This chain joins TRBV9 and TRBJ1-5; 8 positions agree with TRBD1. The CDR3 has 19 amino acids. CDR1 and CDR2 (germline): SGDLS, YYNGEE. Trimming at V came to 4 bases and at J to 8 bases, leaving 23 bases not matched to a gene. The CDR3 sequence: CASSPGVLGGRGRMEPQHF. The CDR3 bases are TGTGCCAGCAGCCCAGGGGTCCTCGGGGGCAGGGGGCGGATGGAGCCCCAGCATTTT.

This chain connects TRBV10-1 to TRBJ2-7, with D perhaps TRBD2 (6 bases). Trimming removed 3 bases from V and 3 bases from J, with 15 bases in between. The CDR3 has 15 residues. The germline V gene has CDR1 WNHNN and CDR2 SYGVQD (reference sequence). DNA of the CDR3: TGCGCCAGCAGTGAAAGTGATCGGGGGATCTACGAGCAGTACTTC. It codes for CASSESDRGIYEQYF.

There are a few counts of this clone. The gene calls are TRBV6-4 and TRBJ1-1; D may be TRBD1 (6 bases). The CDR3 loop spans 14 amino acids. The V gene lost 8 bases and the J gene lost 0 bases, with 13 bases spanning the gap. The germline gives CDR1 MRHNA, CDR2 SNTAGT. The DNA for the CDR3 is TGTGCCAGCCGTGCAGGACAGATGAACACTGAAGCTTTCTTT. Translated, it gives CASRAGQMNTEAFF.

The rearrangement links TRBV5-1 to TRBJ2-5; D gene uncertain. CDR3 length: 13 residues. The germline CDR1 and CDR2 sequences are SGHRS and YFSETQ. V was shortened by 1 base and J by 5 bases, with 9 bases between the two germline ends. CDR3 loop: CASSLSSQETQYF. The CDR3 coding sequence is TGCGCCAGCAGCTTGAGTTCTCAGGAGACCCAGTACTTC.

The CDR3: CASSSRTGDAYNEQFF. The CDR3 bases are TGTGCCAGCAGCTCCCGGACAGGGGACGCGTACAATGAGCAGTTCTTC. The chain employs TRBV7-9 and TRBJ2-1, with 9 nucleotides matching TRBD1. This CDR3 region has 16 residues. Trimming cost V 4 bases and J 4 bases; bases outside gene matches: 8. CDR1 and CDR2 from the germline V gene are SEHNR and FQNEAQ (reference sequence). The full variable domain, with the rest looked up from reference TRBV7-9 and TRBJ2-1, is DTGVSQNPRHKITKRGQNVTFRCDPISEHNRLYWYRQTLGQGPEFLTYFQNEAQLEKSRLLSDRFSAERPKGSFSTLEIQRTEQGDSAMYLCASSSRTGDAYNEQFFGPGTRLTVL.

The chain couples TRBV18 to TRBJ1-2; the match to TRBD1 covers 7 bases. The CDR3 contains 16 residues. J gave up 8 bases and V 3 bases, and 15 bases lay outside the gene matches. CDR1 and CDR2 from the germline V gene are KGHSH and LQKENI. CDR3 sequence: CASSPRGGVEGAGYTF. The DNA of the CDR3 is TGTGCCAGCTCACCTAGAGGGGGCGTGGAAGGGGCCGGCTACACCTTC.

V and J are TRBV5-1 and TRBJ1-6, with D uncertain. Germline assignment: CDR1 SGHRS and CDR2 YFSETQ. V gave up 4 bases and J gave up 4 bases, with 9 bases separating them. The CDR3 spans 14 residues. DNA of the CDR3: TGCGCCAGCAGCCACGGGTCTTATAATTCACCCCTCCACTTT. Residues: CASSHGSYNSPLHF.

The gene calls are TRBV30 and TRBJ2-3; perhaps TRBD2 as D (7 bases). The ends were cut back, 4 bases at V and 6 bases at J, with 11 bases in the middle. Germline-derived CDR1 and CDR2 are GTSNPN and SVGIG (reference sequence). The CDR3 consists of 12 residues. The CDR3 nucleotides read TGTGCCTGGACCCGGGGGGCCGATACGCAGTATTTT. Encoded protein: CAWTRGADTQYF.

This clone was seen ten or more times. The chain is built from TRBV2 and TRBJ2-6; 8 bases line up with TRBD1. Germline V gene sequence: CDR1 SNHLY, CDR2 FYNNEI. The J segment lost 2 bases and the V segment lost 9 bases, leaving 6 bases of the junction unmatched. The CDR3 length is 15 residues. The CDR3, as DNA: TGTGCCAGTCGGCAGGGGGCGCCTGGGGCCAACGTCCTGACTTTC. It specifies CASRQGAPGANVLTF. The entire variable domain, with the rest obtained from reference TRBV2 and TRBJ2-6, is as follows: EPEVTQTPSHQVTQMGQEVILRCVPISNHLYFYWYRQILGQKVEFLVSFYNNEISEKSEIFDDQFSVERPDGSNFTLKIRSTKLEDSAMYFCASRQGAPGANVLTFGAGSRLTVL.

This clone was detected only once. The chain joins TRBV4-1 to TRBJ1-2; no reliable D call. The germline V and J ends were trimmed by 4 bases and 2 bases, with 11 bases remaining between them. The CDR3 spans 14 residues. Germline values: CDR1 MGHRA, CDR2 YSYEKL. The CDR3 nucleotides are TGCGCCAGCAGCCTACAGTGGGTAAACTATGGCTACACCTTC. Translation: CASSLQWVNYGYTF.

This clone has only a few counts. The gene calls are TRBV5-1 and TRBJ2-1; TRBD2 might be the D (6 bases). The CDR3 has 15 residues. Between the trimmed V and J ends, which lost 3 bases and 3 bases, there was a span of 13 bases. In germline, CDR1 is SGHRS, CDR2 YFSETQ. In nucleotides, the CDR3 is TGCGCCAGCAGCTCGGAGGGCCCGAACTACAATGAGCAGTTCTTC. Its protein is CASSSEGPNYNEQFF.

The chain is built from TRBV5-1 and TRBJ2-7, with 8 bases identical to TRBD2. Trimming removed 2 bases from V and 2 bases from J; junction bases left unmatched: 6. In germline, CDR1 is SGHRS, CDR2 YFSETQ. The CDR3 runs 15 residues. The CDR3 reads CASSFLTGGPYEQYF. The CDR3 nucleotides are TGCGCCAGCAGCTTTTTAACGGGGGGGCCCTACGAGCAGTACTTC. The full variable domain, in which reference TRBV5-1 and TRBJ2-7 provide the parts outside the CDR3, is KAGVTQTPRYLIKTRGQQVTLSCSPISGHRSVSWYQQTPGQGLQFLFEYFSETQRNKGNFPGRFSGRQFSNSRSEMNVSTLELGDSALYLCASSFLTGGPYEQYFGPGTRLTVT.

This clone was counted a single time. CDR3 amino acids: CASNVRQGAKTPSPLHF. The DNA for the CDR3 is TGTGCCAGCAACGTAAGGCAGGGCGCTAAGACGCCGTCACCCCTCCACTTT. The chain links TRBV5-5 to TRBJ1-6; tentative D call: TRBD1 (5 bases). The CDR3 runs 17 residues. Trimming removed 6 bases at V and 10 bases at J, with 26 bases between. Germline assignment: CDR1 SGHKS and CDR2 YYEKEE (reference sequence).

CDR3 coding DNA: TGCGCCAGCAGCTTATTACAGGGCCGAGAGACCCAGTACTTC. This codes for CASSLLQGRETQYF. The J gene is TRBJ2-5, the V gene TRBV5-1, with a possible D match to TRBD1 (6 bases). The CDR3 contains 14 residues. The V gene lost 2 bases and the J gene lost 4 bases, with 12 bases spanning the gap. The germline V gene encodes CDR1 SGHRS and CDR2 YFSETQ.

The sample holds a few counts of this clone. The rearrangement uses TRBV4-1 and TRBJ1-1, with 8 positions matching TRBD1. Germline values: CDR1 MGHRA, CDR2 YSYEKL. Germline trimming cut 4 bases from V and 0 bases from J; bases unmatched to any gene: 7. CDR3 length: 16 residues. The CDR3 loop reads CASSRQGRGLNTEAFF. The CDR3 nucleotides read TGCGCCAGCAGCCGACAGGGGCGCGGGTTGAACACTGAAGCTTTCTTT.

J is TRBJ2-2 and V is TRBV19, with TRBD1 matching 10 bases. CDR3 length: 16 residues. Trimming cost V 5 bases and J 6 bases; bases outside gene matches: 9. The V gene's germline CDR1 is LNHDA and CDR2 SQIVND (reference sequence). CDR3 protein: CASSPPGQGFSGELFF. CDR3 bases: TGTGCCAGTAGTCCGCCGGGACAGGGGTTTTCCGGGGAGCTGTTTTTT.

The gene calls are TRBV7-8 and TRBJ2-1; 9 nucleotides align to TRBD2. In germline, CDR1 is SGHVS, CDR2 FQNEAQ. CDR3 length: 16 amino acids. V was pared by 3 bases and J by 4 bases, with 7 bases of the junction left unmatched. CDR3 bases: TGTGCCAGCAGCTTGACGCGGGGGGGCCGTTACAATGAGCAGTTCTTC. Protein product: CASSLTRGGRYNEQFF.

V and J are TRBV7-9 and TRBJ2-2; D not resolved. The CDR3 sequence is 13 residues long. The V gene's germline CDR1 is SEHNR and CDR2 FQNEAQ (reference sequence). V was trimmed by 1 base and J by 6 bases, leaving 6 bases between them. The CDR3 region has the DNA TGTGCCAGCAGCTTAGTCGGTCCCGGGGAGCTGTTTTTT. Translation gives CASSLVGPGELFF.

The chain carries TRBV9 and TRBJ1-3; no reliable D call. V was trimmed by 2 bases and J by 3 bases, leaving 18 bases between them. This CDR3 is 17 amino acids long. Germline assignment: CDR1 SGDLS and CDR2 YYNGEE. The CDR3 DNA is TGTGCCAGCAGCGTCGGACTGAGGACGTATGGTGGAAACACCATATATTTT. It yields the protein CASSVGLRTYGGNTIYF.